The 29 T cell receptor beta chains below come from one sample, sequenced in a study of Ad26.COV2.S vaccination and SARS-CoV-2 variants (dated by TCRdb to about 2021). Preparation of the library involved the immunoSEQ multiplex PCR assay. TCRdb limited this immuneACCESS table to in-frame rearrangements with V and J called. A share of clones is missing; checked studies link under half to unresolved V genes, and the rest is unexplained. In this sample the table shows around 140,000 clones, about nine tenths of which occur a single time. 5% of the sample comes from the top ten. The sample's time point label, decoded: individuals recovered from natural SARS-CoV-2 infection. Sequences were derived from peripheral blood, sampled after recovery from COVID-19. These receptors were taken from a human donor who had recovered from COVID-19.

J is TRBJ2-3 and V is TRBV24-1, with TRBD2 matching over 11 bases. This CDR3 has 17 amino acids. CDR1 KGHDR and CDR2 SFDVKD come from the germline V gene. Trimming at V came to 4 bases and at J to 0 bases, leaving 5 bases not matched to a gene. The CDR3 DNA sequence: TGTGCCACCAGTGACCCTTTAGCGGGGGGGAGCACAGATACGCAGTATTTT. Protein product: CATSDPLAGGSTDTQYF.

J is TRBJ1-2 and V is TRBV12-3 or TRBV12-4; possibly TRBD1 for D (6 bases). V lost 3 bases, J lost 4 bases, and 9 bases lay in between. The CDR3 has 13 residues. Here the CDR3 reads CASSLRQVYGYTF. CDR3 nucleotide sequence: TGTGCCAGCAGTTTGCGACAGGTCTATGGCTACACCTTC.

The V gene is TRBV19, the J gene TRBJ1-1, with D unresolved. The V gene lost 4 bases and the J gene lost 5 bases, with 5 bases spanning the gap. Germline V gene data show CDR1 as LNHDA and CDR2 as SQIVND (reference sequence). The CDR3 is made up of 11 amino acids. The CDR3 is CASSTYTEAFF. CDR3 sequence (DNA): TGTGCCAGTAGTACCTATACTGAAGCTTTCTTT.

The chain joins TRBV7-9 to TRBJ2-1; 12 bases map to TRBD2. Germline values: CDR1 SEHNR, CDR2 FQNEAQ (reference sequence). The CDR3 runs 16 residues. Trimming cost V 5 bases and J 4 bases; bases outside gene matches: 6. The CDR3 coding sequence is TGTGCCAGCAGCCCTAGCGGGGGGGCTAGGTACAATGAGCAGTTCTTC. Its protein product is CASSPSGGARYNEQFF.

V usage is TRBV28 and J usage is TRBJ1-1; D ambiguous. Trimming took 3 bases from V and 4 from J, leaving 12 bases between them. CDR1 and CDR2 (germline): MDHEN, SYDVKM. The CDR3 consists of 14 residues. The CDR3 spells CASSFPGSVTEAFF. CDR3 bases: TGTGCCAGCAGTTTTCCGGGATCCGTCACTGAAGCTTTCTTT.

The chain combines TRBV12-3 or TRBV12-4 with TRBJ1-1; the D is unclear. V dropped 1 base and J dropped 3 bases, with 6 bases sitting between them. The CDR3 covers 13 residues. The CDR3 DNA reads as TGTGCCAGCAGTTTAGTGGTGCACACTGAAGCTTTCTTT. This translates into CASSLVVHTEAFF.

The CDR3 bases are TGTGCCAGCAGTACCGCCGTGGGGGGCAGTGAAAAACTGTTTTTT. Encoded protein: CASSTAVGGSEKLFF. V gene TRBV28 combines with J gene TRBJ1-4; a weak D match, TRBD1 (6 bases). V lost 5 bases to trimming and J lost 7 bases, with 17 bases between them. This CDR3 has 15 residues. Germline lookup yields CDR1 MDHEN and CDR2 SYDVKM.

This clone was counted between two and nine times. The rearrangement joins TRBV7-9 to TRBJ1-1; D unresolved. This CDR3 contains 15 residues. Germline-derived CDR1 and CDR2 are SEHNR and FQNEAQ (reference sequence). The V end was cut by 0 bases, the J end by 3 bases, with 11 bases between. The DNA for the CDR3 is TGTGCCAGCAGCTTAGCGGCGGCGTCTTACACTGAAGCTTTCTTT. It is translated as CASSLAAASYTEAFF.

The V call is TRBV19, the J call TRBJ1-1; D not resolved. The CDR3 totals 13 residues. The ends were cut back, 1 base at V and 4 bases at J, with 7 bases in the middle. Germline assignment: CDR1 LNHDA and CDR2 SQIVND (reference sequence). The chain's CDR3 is CASSIAARTEAFF. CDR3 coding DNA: TGTGCCAGTAGTATAGCAGCCCGCACTGAAGCTTTCTTT.

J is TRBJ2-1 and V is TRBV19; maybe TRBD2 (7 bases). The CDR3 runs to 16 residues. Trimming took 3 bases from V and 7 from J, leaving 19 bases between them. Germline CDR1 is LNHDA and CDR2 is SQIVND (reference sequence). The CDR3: CASSILQGGAVNEQFF. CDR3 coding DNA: TGTGCCAGTAGTATTCTGCAAGGGGGGGCCGTTAATGAGCAGTTCTTC. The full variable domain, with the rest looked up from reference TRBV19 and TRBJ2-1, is DGGITQSPKYLFRKEGQNVTLSCEQNLNHDAMYWYRQDPGQGLRLIYYSQIVNDFQKGDIAEGYSVSREKKESFPLTVTSAQKNPTAFYLCASSILQGGAVNEQFFGPGTRLTVL.

The CDR3 sequence: CSVDSDRTNTGELFF. DNA of the CDR3: TGCAGCGTTGACTCGGACAGGACGAACACCGGGGAGCTGTTTTTT. V usage is TRBV29-1 and J usage is TRBJ2-2; 7 bases are shared with TRBD1. This CDR3 has 15 residues. The V segment lost 3 bases and the J segment 0 bases; nucleotides outside the gene matches: 4. Germline CDR1 reads SQVTM; CDR2 reads ANQGSEA.

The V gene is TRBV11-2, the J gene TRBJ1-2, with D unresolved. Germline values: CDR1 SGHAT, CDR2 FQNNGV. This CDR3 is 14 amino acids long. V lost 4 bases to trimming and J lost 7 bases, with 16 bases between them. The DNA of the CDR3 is TGTGCCAGCAGCTCTTCCCCCCAGGTGGGTGGCTACACCTTC. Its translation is CASSSSPQVGGYTF.

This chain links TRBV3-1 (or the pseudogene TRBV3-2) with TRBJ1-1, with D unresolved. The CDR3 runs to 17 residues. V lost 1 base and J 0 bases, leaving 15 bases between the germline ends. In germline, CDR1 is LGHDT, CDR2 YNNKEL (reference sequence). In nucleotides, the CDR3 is TGTGCCAGCAGCCAAGTCCCAAGTCGGTCCGTGAACACTGAAGCTTTCTTT. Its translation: CASSQVPSRSVNTEAFF.

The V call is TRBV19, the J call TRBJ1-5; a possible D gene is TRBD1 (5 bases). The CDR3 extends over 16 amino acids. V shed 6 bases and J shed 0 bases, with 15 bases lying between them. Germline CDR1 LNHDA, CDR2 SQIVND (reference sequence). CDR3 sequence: CASRGNGGDSNQPQHF. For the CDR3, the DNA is TGTGCCAGTAGGGGAAATGGGGGTGATAGCAATCAGCCCCAGCATTTT.

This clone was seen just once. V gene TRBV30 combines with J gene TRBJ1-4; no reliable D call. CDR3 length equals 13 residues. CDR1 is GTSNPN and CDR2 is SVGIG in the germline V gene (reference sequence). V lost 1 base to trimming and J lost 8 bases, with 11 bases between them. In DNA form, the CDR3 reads TGTGCCTGGAGTGCTAACCTAGGGGAAAAACTGTTTTTT. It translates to CAWSANLGEKLFF.

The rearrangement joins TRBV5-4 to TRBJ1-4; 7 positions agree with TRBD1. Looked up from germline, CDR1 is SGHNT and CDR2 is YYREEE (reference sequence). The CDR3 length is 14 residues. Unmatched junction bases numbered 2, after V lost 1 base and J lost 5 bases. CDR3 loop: CASSLRDSNEKLFF. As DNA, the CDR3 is TGTGCCAGCAGCTTGAGGGACAGCAATGAAAAACTGTTTTTT. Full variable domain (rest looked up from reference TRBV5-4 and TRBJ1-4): ETGVTQSPTHLIKTRGQQVTLRCSSQSGHNTVSWYQQALGQGPQFIFQYYREEENGRGNFPPRFSGLQFPNYSSELNVNALELDDSALYLCASSLRDSNEKLFFGSGTQLSVL.

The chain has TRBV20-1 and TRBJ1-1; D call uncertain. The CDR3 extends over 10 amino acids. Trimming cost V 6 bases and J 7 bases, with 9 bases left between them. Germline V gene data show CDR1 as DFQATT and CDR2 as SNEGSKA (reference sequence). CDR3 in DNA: TGCAGTGCCAGCCAATATGAAGCTTTCTTT. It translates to CSASQYEAFF.

The CDR3 loop reads CASTSDREKGYTF. The CDR3 DNA reads TGTGCCAGTACTTCCGACAGGGAGAAAGGCTACACCTTC. This chain links TRBV19 with TRBJ1-2, with 7 bases aligning to TRBD1. Germline V gene sequence: CDR1 LNHDA, CDR2 SQIVND (reference sequence). Trimming at V came to 7 bases and at J to 8 bases, leaving 10 bases not matched to a gene. CDR3 length: 13 amino acids.

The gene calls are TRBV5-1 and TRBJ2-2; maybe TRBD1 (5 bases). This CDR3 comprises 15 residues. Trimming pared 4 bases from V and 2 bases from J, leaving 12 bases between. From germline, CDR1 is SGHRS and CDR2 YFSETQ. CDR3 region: CASSRRGPNTGELFF. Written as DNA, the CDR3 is TGCGCCAGCAGCCGAAGGGGCCCCAACACCGGGGAGCTGTTTTTT.

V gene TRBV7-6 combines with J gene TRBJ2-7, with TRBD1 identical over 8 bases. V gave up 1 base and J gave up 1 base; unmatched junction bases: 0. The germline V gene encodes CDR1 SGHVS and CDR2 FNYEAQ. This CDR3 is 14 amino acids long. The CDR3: CASSLGTGSYEQYF. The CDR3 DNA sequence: TGTGCCAGCAGCTTAGGGACAGGGTCCTACGAGCAGTACTTC.

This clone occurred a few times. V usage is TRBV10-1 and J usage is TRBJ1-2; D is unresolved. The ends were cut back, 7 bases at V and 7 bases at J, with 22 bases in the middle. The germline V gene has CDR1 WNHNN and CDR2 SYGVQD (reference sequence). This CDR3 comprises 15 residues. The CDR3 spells CASTVDRPGFFGYTF. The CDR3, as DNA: TGCGCCAGCACCGTGGACCGGCCCGGTTTCTTTGGCTACACCTTC.

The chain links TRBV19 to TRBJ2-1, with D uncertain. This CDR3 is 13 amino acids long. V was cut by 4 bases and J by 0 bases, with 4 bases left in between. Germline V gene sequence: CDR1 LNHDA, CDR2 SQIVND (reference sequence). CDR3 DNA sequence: TGTGCCAGTAGTAGCGTCTCCTACAATGAGCAGTTCTTC. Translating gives CASSSVSYNEQFF. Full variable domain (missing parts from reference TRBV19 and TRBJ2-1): DGGITQSPKYLFRKEGQNVTLSCEQNLNHDAMYWYRQDPGQGLRLIYYSQIVNDFQKGDIAEGYSVSREKKESFPLTVTSAQKNPTAFYLCASSSVSYNEQFFGPGTRLTVL.

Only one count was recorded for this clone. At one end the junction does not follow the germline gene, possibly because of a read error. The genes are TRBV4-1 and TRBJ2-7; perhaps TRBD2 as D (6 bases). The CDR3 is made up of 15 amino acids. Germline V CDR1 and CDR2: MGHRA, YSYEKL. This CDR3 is CASSKDPGRSYEQYF. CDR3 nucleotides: TGCGCCAGCAGCAAAGACCCGGGGAGGTCCTACGAGCAGTACTTC.

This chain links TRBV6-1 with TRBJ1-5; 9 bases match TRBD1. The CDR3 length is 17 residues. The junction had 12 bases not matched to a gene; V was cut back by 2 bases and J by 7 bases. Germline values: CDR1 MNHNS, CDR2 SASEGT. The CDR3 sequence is CASSENVWTGERQPQHF. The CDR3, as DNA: TGTGCCAGCAGTGAAAATGTTTGGACAGGGGAAAGGCAGCCCCAGCATTTT.

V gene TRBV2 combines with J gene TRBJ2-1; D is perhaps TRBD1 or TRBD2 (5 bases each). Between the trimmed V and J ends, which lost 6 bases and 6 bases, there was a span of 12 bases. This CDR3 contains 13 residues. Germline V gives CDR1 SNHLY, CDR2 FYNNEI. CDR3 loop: CASSRGPVNEQFF. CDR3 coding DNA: TGTGCCAGCAGCCGGGGACCTGTCAATGAGCAGTTCTTC.

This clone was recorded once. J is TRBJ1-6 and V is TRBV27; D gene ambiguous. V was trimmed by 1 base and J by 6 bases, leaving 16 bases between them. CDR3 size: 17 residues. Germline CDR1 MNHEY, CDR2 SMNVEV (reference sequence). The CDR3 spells CASSLWFRQAGNSPLHF. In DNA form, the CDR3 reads TGTGCCAGCAGTTTATGGTTTCGGCAGGCCGGTAATTCACCCCTCCACTTT.

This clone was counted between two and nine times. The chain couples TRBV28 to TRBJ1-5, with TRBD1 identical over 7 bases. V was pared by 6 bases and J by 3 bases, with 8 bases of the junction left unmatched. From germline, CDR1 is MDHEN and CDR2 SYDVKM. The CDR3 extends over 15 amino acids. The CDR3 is CASRVRQGSNQPQHF. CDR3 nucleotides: TGTGCCAGCAGGGTGAGACAGGGTTCCAATCAGCCCCAGCATTTT.

The CDR3 sequence is CASSPRAGSNYGYTF. The DNA of the CDR3 is TGTGCCAGCAGCCCCCGGGCAGGGTCTAACTATGGCTACACCTTC. The V call is TRBV7-6, the J call TRBJ1-2; TRBD1 might be the D (5 bases). V lost 5 bases and J lost 0, with 13 bases in between. Germline CDR1 reads SGHVS; CDR2 reads FNYEAQ. The CDR3 totals 15 residues.

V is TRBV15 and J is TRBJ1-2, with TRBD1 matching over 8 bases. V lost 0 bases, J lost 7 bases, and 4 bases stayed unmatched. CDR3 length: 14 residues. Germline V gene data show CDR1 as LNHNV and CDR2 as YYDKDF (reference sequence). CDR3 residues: CATSREAGGTGYTF. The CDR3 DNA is TGTGCCACCAGCAGAGAGGCAGGGGGCACTGGCTACACCTTC.